Listed below are T cell receptor beta chains from one sample, sequenced in a study of T cell changes during pregnancy in multiple sclerosis. The protocol was immunoSEQ multiplex PCR, while the TCRdb copy is restricted to in-frame clones and leaves out a portion. The sample carries approximately 37,000 clones, approximately 94% recorded once. This specimen consisted of peripheral blood, obtained in the third trimester of pregnancy. The receptors were sampled from a female donor with multiple sclerosis, enrolled in a pregnancy study. Both conserved end residues are part of each CDR3. D genes are given only for firm matches. The listing skips clone size in some rows; elsewhere it reads once, few, many or a size class.

d_call j_call clone_size cdr3_length v_call cdr3_aa cdr3_nt
- TRBJ1-1 once 13 TRBV30 CAWHGGRATEAFF TGTGCCTGGCACGGGGGGAGAGCCACTGAAGCTTTCTTT
- TRBJ2-3 - 13 TRBV12-5 CASTGSSTDTQYF TGTGCTAGTACAGGATCAAGCACAGATACGCAGTATTTT
TRBD1 TRBJ1-3 - 16 TRBV19 CASSRQGASSGNTIYF TGTGCCAGTAGTAGACAGGGGGCGAGCTCTGGAAACACCATATATTTT
- TRBJ2-2 - 15 TRBV6-6 CASSLRLRWNGELFF TGTGCCAGCAGCCTAAGACTTAGGTGGAACGGGGAGCTGTTTTTT
TRBD1 TRBJ1-6 - 13 TRBV30 CAWKRDRNSPLHF TGTGCCTGGAAACGGGACAGAAATTCACCCCTCCACTTT
TRBD1 TRBJ1-2 once 12 TRBV12-5 CASGPDRVGYTF TGTGCTAGTGGTCCGGACAGGGTTGGCTACACCTTC
- TRBJ1-1 - 13 TRBV9 CASSVAGTSEAFF TGTGCCAGCAGCGTAGCTGGCACCTCTGAAGCTTTCTTT
- TRBJ1-5 - 15 TRBV5-1 CASSLGELPHQPQHF TGCGCCAGCAGCTTGGGCGAGCTACCTCATCAGCCCCAGCATTTT
- TRBJ2-7 - 14 TRBV5-6 CASSLRLLTYEQYF TGTGCCAGCAGCTTGAGACTCTTAACCTACGAGCAGTACTTC
- TRBJ1-2 - 12 TRBV19 CASGDSLYGYTF TGTGCCAGTGGTGACAGTCTCTATGGCTACACCTTC
TRBD1 TRBJ1-1 once 17 TRBV19 CASSILGQGGWDTEAFF TGTGCCAGTAGTATCCTAGGACAGGGTGGCTGGGACACTGAAGCTTTCTTT
TRBD1 TRBJ1-4 - 15 TRBV9 CASSPNTGAGEKLFF TGTGCCAGCAGCCCCAATACAGGGGCGGGAGAAAAACTGTTTTTT
TRBD2 TRBJ2-1 - 16 TRBV10-3 CAISESMGLGIREQFF TGTGCCATCAGTGAGTCGATGGGACTAGGAATTCGGGAGCAGTTCTTC
TRBD1 TRBJ2-7 few 15 TRBV6-1 CASSEGETGGYEQYF TGTGCCAGCAGTGAAGGGGAGACAGGGGGCTACGAGCAGTACTTC
TRBD2 TRBJ2-5 - 11 TRBV20-1 CSANSGEGQYF TGCAGTGCTAATAGCGGGGAAGGCCAGTACTTC
TRBD2 TRBJ2-3 - 17 TRBV4-1 CASSQDPPSGGTDTQYF TGCGCCAGCAGCCAAGATCCCCCTAGCGGAGGCACAGATACGCAGTATTTT
- TRBJ1-6 once 15 TRBV10-3 CAVKSGAGNDSPLHF TGTGCCGTAAAAAGCGGGGCTGGGAACGATTCACCCCTCCACTTT
TRBD1 TRBJ1-6 - 16 TRBV6-6 CASSPRGRGKNSPLHF TGTGCCAGCAGCCCTCGGGGCAGGGGGAAAAATTCACCCCTCCACTTT